This TCR beta chain comes out of a study of cytomegalovirus exposure and HLA in healthy donors. The CDR3 totals 15 residues. J lost 9 bases, V lost 0 bases, and 5 bases had no gene match. Germline V CDR1 and CDR2: SGHVS, FQNEAQ. A remark on this clone: What it recognizes is unknown.

General observations from the study: The later analysis indicated that the majority of CMV-associated TCR beta chains appeared HLA-restricted.

60 Vbeta and 13 Jbeta primers were used in PCR. Clones were sequenced by immunoSEQ multiplex PCR, and TCRdb holds only the in-frame ones, with some missing. This sample has about 150,000 clones, with 77% found just once. Sequencing was carried out using PBMCs. The genes are TRBV7-8 and TRBJ2-1; TRBD2 aligns across 10 bases. The receptor was isolated from a woman in her twenties or thirties in good health and CMV-seropositive. DNA for the CDR3: TGTGCCAGCAGCTTAGCCAGCGGGAGGGCCGTTGAGCAGTTCTTC. Translated: CASSLASGRAVEQFF.